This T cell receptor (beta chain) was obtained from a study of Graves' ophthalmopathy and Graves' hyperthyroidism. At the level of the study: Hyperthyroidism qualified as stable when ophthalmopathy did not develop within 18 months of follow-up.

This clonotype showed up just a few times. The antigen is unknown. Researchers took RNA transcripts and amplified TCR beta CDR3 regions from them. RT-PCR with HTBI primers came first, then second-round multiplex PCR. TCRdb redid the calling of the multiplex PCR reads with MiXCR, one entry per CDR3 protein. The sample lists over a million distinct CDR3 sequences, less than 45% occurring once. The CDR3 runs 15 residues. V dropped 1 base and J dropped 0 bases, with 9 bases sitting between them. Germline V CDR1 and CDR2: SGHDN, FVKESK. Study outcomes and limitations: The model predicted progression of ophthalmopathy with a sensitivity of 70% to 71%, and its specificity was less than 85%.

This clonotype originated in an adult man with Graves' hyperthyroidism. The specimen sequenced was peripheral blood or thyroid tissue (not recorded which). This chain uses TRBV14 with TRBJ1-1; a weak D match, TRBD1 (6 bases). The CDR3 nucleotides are TGTGCCAGCAGCCAAGGGGACAAATTGAACACTGAAGCTTTCTTT. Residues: CASSQGDKLNTEAFF.